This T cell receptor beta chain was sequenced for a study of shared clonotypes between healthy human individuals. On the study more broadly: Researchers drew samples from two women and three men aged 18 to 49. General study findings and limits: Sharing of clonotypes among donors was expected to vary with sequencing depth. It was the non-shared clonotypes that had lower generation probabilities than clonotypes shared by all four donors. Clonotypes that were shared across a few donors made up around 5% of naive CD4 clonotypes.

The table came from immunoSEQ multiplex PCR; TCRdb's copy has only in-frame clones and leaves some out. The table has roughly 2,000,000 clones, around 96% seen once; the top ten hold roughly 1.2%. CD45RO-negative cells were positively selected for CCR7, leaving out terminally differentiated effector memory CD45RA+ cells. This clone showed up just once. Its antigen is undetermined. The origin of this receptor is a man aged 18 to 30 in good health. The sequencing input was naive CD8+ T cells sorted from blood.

The CDR3 is CASSLAGQLGDIQYF. The CDR3 region has the DNA TGTGCCAGCAGCTTAGCAGGGCAGTTGGGGGACATTCAGTACTTC. The chain joins TRBV7-9 to TRBJ2-4; possibly TRBD1 or TRBD2 for D (5 bases each). V lost 0 bases and J lost 8, with 14 bases in between. The CDR3 runs 15 residues. Germline-derived CDR1 and CDR2 are SEHNR and FQNEAQ (reference sequence).